Each of the 23 T cell receptor beta chains below was sequenced from the same sample in a study of blood T cells in healthy people across ages (dated by TCRdb to the mid-2010s). The library was obtained by 5' RACE. The reads were generated on an Illumina HiSeq 2500. A second PCR of roughly 6 to 11 cycles was run with a J-beta primer mix and a sample-barcoded 5' primer. TCRdb passed the public sequencing reads through fastp at Q25 and MiXCR, retaining productive beta sequences. For every CDR3 protein sequence, its rows merge into one entry that carries the most common genes and DNA. The table for this sample lists 780,000 or so distinct CDR3 sequences; more than 50% of them were counted only once. About a quarter of the sample is in the top ten clones. The sample consisted of blood. These receptors were obtained from a man aged 35-49 years in good health.

This clonotype was found a few times. This sequence joins TRBV29-1 and TRBJ2-3; 7 nucleotides line up with TRBD2. Germline CDR1 is SQVTM and CDR2 is ANQGSEA. V dropped 4 bases and J dropped 0; count of bases not matched to a gene: 7. This CDR3 comprises 15 residues. CDR3 residues: CSVGSGVRSTDTQYF. CDR3 bases: TGCAGCGTTGGGAGCGGGGTGAGGAGCACAGATACGCAGTATTTT.

This rearrangement joins TRBV10-3 to TRBJ1-5; D unresolved. The CDR3 covers 15 residues. Germline V gene data show CDR1 as ENHRY and CDR2 as SYGVKD. V lost 3 bases and J 0 bases, leaving 9 bases between the germline ends. The CDR3 sequence: CAISDGGFSNQPQHF. The CDR3 bases are TGTGCCATCAGTGATGGCGGGTTTAGCAATCAGCCCCAGCATTTT.

The V and J genes are TRBV20-1 and TRBJ2-5, with D uncertain. The J call is in doubt because the DNA end fits TRBJ2-7 better. From germline, CDR1 is DFQATT and CDR2 SNEGSKA (reference sequence). The CDR3 loop spans 12 amino acids. The DNA of the CDR3 is TGCAGTGCTAGAGTGTACGGAGACGAGCAGTACTTC. It specifies CSARVYGDEQYF.

The chain combines TRBV29-1 with TRBJ2-3, with D possibly matching TRBD2 (5 bases). The CDR3 consists of 13 residues. The germline V gene has CDR1 SQVTM and CDR2 ANQGSEA. Trimming took 6 bases from V and 5 from J, leaving 15 bases between them. CDR3: CSVNGIGGDTQYF. DNA for the CDR3: TGCAGCGTAAACGGGATTGGAGGAGATACGCAGTATTTT.

The CDR3 nucleotides are TGTGCCACCAGTGACCCGGGCCTAAACGGGGAGACCCAGTACTTC. This sequence encodes CATSDPGLNGETQYF. This rearrangement joins TRBV24-1 to TRBJ2-5, with D uncertain. This CDR3 region has 15 residues. V lost 4 bases to trimming and J lost 5 bases, with 16 bases between them. In germline, CDR1 is KGHDR, CDR2 SFDVKD.

The rearrangement joins TRBV6-1 to TRBJ2-5, with D hard to call. The J call is doubtful: the DNA matches TRBJ2-7 better. CDR3 length: 12 residues. Germline CDR1 is MNHNS and CDR2 is SASEGT. CDR3 DNA sequence: TGTGCCAGCAGTGAGTCCCACCACGAGCAGTACTTC. Translating it yields CASSESHHEQYF.

The chain uses TRBV28 and TRBJ2-1; 8 positions match TRBD2. The CDR3 is 18 amino acids. The germline gives CDR1 MDHEN, CDR2 SYDVKM. V shed 6 bases, J shed 1 base, and the junction held 14 bases outside the gene matches. CDR3 amino acids: CASSTIRTSGVSYNEQFF. DNA of the CDR3: TGTGCCAGCAGCACAATACGAACTAGCGGCGTTTCCTACAATGAGCAGTTCTTC.

V usage is TRBV20-1 and J usage is TRBJ2-7; 8 bases agree with TRBD2. The CDR3 length is 14 residues. Germline V gene sequence: CDR1 DFQATT, CDR2 SNEGSKA (reference sequence). Trimming removed 2 bases from V and 4 bases from J; junction bases left unmatched: 7. The CDR3 DNA is TGCAGTGCTAGATCCGGGACTAGGAGGTACGAGCAGTACTTC. Translating gives CSARSGTRRYEQYF.

This clonotype was counted a single time. The chain recombines TRBV27 with TRBJ1-5; TRBD1 agrees at 9 bases. Germline V gene lookup returns CDR1 MNHEY and CDR2 SMNVEV (reference sequence). This CDR3 has 16 residues. V lost 6 bases, J lost 2 bases, and 8 bases stayed unmatched. CDR3 amino acids: CASSLTTGGGNQPQHF. The CDR3 DNA follows: TGTGCCAGCAGCCTGACCACAGGGGGCGGCAATCAGCCCCAGCATTTT.

This clonotype was detected only a few times. V and J are TRBV12-3 or TRBV12-4 and TRBJ2-7; 7 bases line up with TRBD2. Trimming cost V 5 bases and J 7 bases; bases outside gene matches: 8. The CDR3 totals 13 residues. CDR3: CASSPPLAEEQYF. In DNA form, the CDR3 reads TGTGCCAGCAGTCCCCCCCTAGCGGAAGAGCAGTACTTC.

The genes are TRBV30 and TRBJ2-3; either TRBD1 or TRBD2 may fit D (5 bases each). CDR1 GTSNPN and CDR2 SVGIG come from the germline V gene (reference sequence). The V end was cut by 8 bases, the J end by 3 bases, with 15 bases between. The CDR3 totals 13 residues. The CDR3 loop is CARDEKGTDTQYF. The DNA for the CDR3 is TGTGCCCGGGACGAAAAAGGAACAGATACGCAGTATTTT.

This clonotype has a handful of counts. V usage is TRBV24-1 and J usage is TRBJ2-5; D is perhaps TRBD1 (5 bases). Germline CDR1 KGHDR, CDR2 SFDVKD. The CDR3 has 13 residues. Trimming removed 3 bases at V and 6 bases at J, with 10 bases between. Written as DNA, the CDR3 is TGTGCCACCAGTGATCCGGACACGAAGACCCAGTACTTC. This translates into CATSDPDTKTQYF.

This clonotype was counted between two and nine times. The gene calls are TRBV5-1 and TRBJ1-6; D uncertain. Germline V gene lookup returns CDR1 SGHRS and CDR2 YFSETQ. With 0 bases removed from V and 1 base from J, the gap between germline ends came to 5 bases. This CDR3 is built from 15 residues. The CDR3 sequence is CASSLGDSYNSPLHF. DNA of the CDR3: TGCGCCAGCAGCTTGGGGGATTCCTATAATTCACCCCTCCACTTT.

This clonotype was seen only a few times. The chain has TRBV7-9 and TRBJ2-7; 9 nucleotides match TRBD1. The CDR3 loop spans 16 amino acids. Trimming cost V 2 bases and J 6 bases; bases outside gene matches: 11. The germline gives CDR1 SEHNR, CDR2 FQNEAQ (reference sequence). In DNA form, the CDR3 reads TGTGCCAGCAGCTTACTTCCGTTGGGACAGGGAGGCGAGCAGTACTTC. Its translation is CASSLLPLGQGGEQYF.

CDR3 nucleotide sequence: TGTGCCAGCAGCTGGGGGCTAGCGGGAGGGTTCCAAGAGACCCAGTACTTC. Translated, it gives CASSWGLAGGFQETQYF. J is TRBJ2-5 and V is TRBV5-5; 12 nucleotides line up with TRBD2. This CDR3 contains 17 residues. Germline V gene sequence: CDR1 SGHKS, CDR2 YYEKEE (reference sequence). Trimming took 3 bases from V and 1 from J; bases not matched to a gene: 7.

This clonotype was seen more than once but under ten times. This sequence joins TRBV5-5 and TRBJ1-2; maybe TRBD1 (6 bases). The V gene's germline CDR1 is SGHKS and CDR2 YYEKEE (reference sequence). Trimming removed 7 bases from V and 5 bases from J, with 27 bases in between. The CDR3 is 17 residues long. The CDR3 sequence is CASPSTAGDRSGYGYTF. The CDR3, as DNA: TGTGCCAGCCCCTCGACGGCAGGGGATCGAAGTGGGTATGGCTACACCTTC.

The chain carries TRBV4-2 and TRBJ2-7; TRBD2 matches at 11 bases. With the DNA end fitting TRBJ2-5 better, the J assignment may be wrong. Germline CDR1 is LGHNA and CDR2 is YNFKEQ. The CDR3 sequence is 15 residues long. The CDR3 bases are TGTGCCAGCAGCCAAGATGCTAGCGGGAGGCAGACCCAGTACTTC. Translation: CASSQDASGRQTQYF.

This clonotype was observed a few times. V and J are TRBV20-1 and TRBJ2-3; 9 positions match TRBD1. This CDR3 contains 13 residues. Germline lookup yields CDR1 DFQATT and CDR2 SNEGSKA (reference sequence). After removal of 2 bases from V and 4 bases from J, the junction contained 1 base not matched to a gene. The CDR3 sequence: CSARRTGADTQYF. CDR3 nucleotide sequence: TGCAGTGCTAGACGGACAGGGGCAGATACGCAGTATTTT.

J is TRBJ2-3 and V is TRBV28; 7 nucleotides match TRBD2. The ends lost 2 bases at V and 7 bases at J; junction bases unmatched: 9. The CDR3 runs to 15 residues. Germline CDR1 and CDR2: MDHEN and SYDVKM. CDR3 loop: CASSLSGMSVNTQYF. In DNA, the CDR3 is TGTGCCAGCAGTTTAAGCGGGATGAGTGTCAATACGCAGTATTTT.

V is TRBV4-3 and J is TRBJ2-6; D may be TRBD1 (6 bases). This CDR3 has 15 residues. V lost 2 bases and J 4 bases, leaving 9 bases between the germline ends. Germline V gene lookup returns CDR1 LGHNA and CDR2 YSLEER. Here the CDR3 reads CASSQTGRGANVLTF. For the CDR3, the DNA is TGCGCCAGCAGCCAAACAGGGAGAGGGGCCAACGTCCTGACTTTC.

This clonotype was seen only a few times. The V call is TRBV20-1, the J call TRBJ2-5; D not resolved. CDR1 and CDR2 (germline): DFQATT, SNEGSKA (reference sequence). This CDR3 contains 15 residues. Trimming removed 0 bases from V and 1 base from J, with 12 bases in between. DNA for the CDR3: TGCAGTGCTAGAGATCGGGTTACAGCCCAAGAGACCCAGTACTTC. This encodes CSARDRVTAQETQYF.

The rearrangement joins TRBV2 to TRBJ2-1, with unresolved D. This CDR3 comprises 15 residues. Germline CDR1 reads SNHLY; CDR2 reads FYNNEI. Trimming removed 5 bases at V and 2 bases at J, with 13 bases between. The CDR3 bases are TGTGCCAGCAGTTACAGAGAACAACCCTACAATGAGCAGTTCTTC. Its translation: CASSYREQPYNEQFF.

The chain combines TRBV5-1 with TRBJ2-7; D possibly matches TRBD1 or TRBD2 (6 bases each). The CDR3 sequence is 13 residues long. Trimming stripped 5 bases from V and 7 bases from J, with 16 bases between. Germline assignment: CDR1 SGHRS and CDR2 YFSETQ. DNA for the CDR3: TGCGCCAGCAGTCCATACACAGGGAGGGAGCAGTACTTC. Protein product: CASSPYTGREQYF.